This entry lists 25 T cell receptor beta chains sequenced from one sample in a study of CXCR3-negative and CXCR3-positive naive CD8 T cells. UMI-labeled 5' RACE yielded the TRB cDNA libraries. TCRdb reanalyzed the 5' RACE reads and collapses them to one entry per CDR3 protein, without DNA. This sample contains 150,000 or so distinct CDR3 sequences. Sequences were obtained from naive CXCR3- CD8+ T cells from blood. The subset: CD45RO-CCR7+CD27+CD95- naive CD8+ T cells lacking CXCR3 (TNR3-). These receptors were collected from a human donor in good health. Some clones in this sample may be carry-over from other donors' samples.

The chain has TRBV21-1 and TRBJ2-1; TCRdb reports TRBD2, a call that lacks DNA to check it against. TRBV21-1 is recorded as a pseudogene. The CDR3 sequence is 16 residues long. This chain's CDR3 is CASSKASLAGVPEQFF.

The genes are TRBV5-5 and TRBJ2-5. The CDR3 contains 15 residues. Per the germline V gene, CDR1 is SGHKS and CDR2 is YYEKEE (reference sequence). Here the CDR3 reads CASSHIGRNLETQYF.

The chain combines TRBV11-2 with TRBJ2-1; checking the TCRdb D call of TRBD2 is not possible without DNA. The CDR3 has 16 amino acids. Germline V gene lookup returns CDR1 SGHAT and CDR2 FQNNGV. Here the CDR3 reads CASSLGLAGVYNEQFF.

The CDR3 here is CATQWAMNTEAFF. V and J are TRBV15 and TRBJ1-1; TCRdb selects TRBD1, and the lack of DNA leaves this call unchecked. The CDR3 totals 13 residues. Germline CDR1 and CDR2: LNHNV and YYDKDF (reference sequence).

The chain recombines TRBV27 with TRBJ2-3. Germline V gene lookup returns CDR1 MNHEY and CDR2 SMNVEV (reference sequence). This CDR3 comprises 11 residues. The CDR3 region is CASSSTDTQYF.

The chain recombines TRBV11-1 with TRBJ2-3; as DNA is missing, the TRBD1 call by TCRdb cannot be tested. Germline V gene lookup returns CDR1 SGHAT and CDR2 FQDESV (reference sequence). The CDR3 covers 16 residues. CDR3: CASSLGAVNEGDTQYF. Drawing the rest from reference TRBV11-1 and TRBJ2-3, the complete variable domain is EAEVAQSPRYKITEKSQAVAFWCDPISGHATLYWYRQILGQGPELLVQFQDESVVDDSQLPKDRFSAERLKGVDSTLKIQPAELGDSAMYLCASSLGAVNEGDTQYFGPGTRLTVL.

The chain recombines TRBV12-3 or TRBV12-4 with TRBJ2-7; the TCRdb D gene call, TRBD1, has no DNA to confirm it. The CDR3 is 16 amino acids. This CDR3 reads CASGRIGQGIFDEQYF.

The chain has TRBV7-9 and TRBJ1-1. The CDR3 length is 18 residues. The V gene's germline CDR1 is SEHNR and CDR2 FQNEAQ (reference sequence). CDR3 residues: CASSLDYRPPNMNTEAFF.

This chain connects TRBV29-1 to TRBJ2-7; TCRdb's D call, TRBD2, is unchecked because there is no DNA. Germline V gene data show CDR1 as SQVTM and CDR2 as ANQGSEA. This CDR3 has 14 residues. The CDR3 reads CSVLPAGASYEQYF.

This chain's CDR3 is CASSQTGTGLGQPQHF. The chain couples TRBV4-1 to TRBJ1-5; absent DNA, TCRdb's TRBD1 call cannot be checked. In germline, CDR1 is MGHRA, CDR2 YSYEKL. The length of the CDR3 is 16 residues.

The genes are TRBV28 and TRBJ2-4. The CDR3 runs 13 residues. Germline V gives CDR1 MDHEN, CDR2 SYDVKM. CDR3 sequence: CASNPLGFYIQYF. Complete variable domain (other parts from reference TRBV28 and TRBJ2-4): DVKVTQSSRYLVKRTGEKVFLECVQDMDHENMFWYRQDPGLGLRLIYFSYDVKMKEKGDIPEGYSVSREKKERFSLILESASTNQTSMYLCASNPLGFYIQYFGAGTRLSVL.

CDR3 protein: CASSPTSGGAGFF. The chain joins TRBV12-3 or TRBV12-4 to TRBJ2-1; TCRdb returns TRBD2, unconfirmable since there is no DNA. This CDR3 spans 13 amino acids.

The chain carries TRBV13 and TRBJ2-3; TCRdb indicates TRBD2, and absent DNA this call remains unverified. CDR3 length: 18 residues. CDR1 is PRHDT and CDR2 is FYEKMQ in the germline V gene (reference sequence). The CDR3: CASSLTFIAGGTTDTQYF.

CDR3 sequence reads: CASSSSSTGVANEKLFF. The V and J genes are TRBV28 and TRBJ1-4; TCRdb returns TRBD1, unconfirmable since there is no DNA. CDR3 size: 17 residues. The germline V gene encodes CDR1 MDHEN and CDR2 SYDVKM.

The chain combines TRBV28 with TRBJ2-3; TCRdb picks TRBD1, but there is no DNA to check that call. This CDR3 is built from 15 residues. Germline V gives CDR1 MDHEN, CDR2 SYDVKM. CDR3 in amino acids: CASSLTGDPTDTQYF.

The chain has TRBV4-2 and TRBJ2-3; the D call from TCRdb, TRBD1, cannot be confirmed without DNA. CDR3 length equals 16 residues. Germline V gives CDR1 LGHNA, CDR2 YNFKEQ. The chain's CDR3 is CASSQVLRGATDTQYF.

J is TRBJ2-5 and V is TRBV6-5; without DNA, the TCRdb call of TRBD2 cannot be checked. CDR1 and CDR2 from the germline V gene are MNHEY and SVGAGI. There are 14 residues in the CDR3. The CDR3 sequence: CASSLTSGGETQYF.

The chain is built from TRBV9 and TRBJ2-5. The CDR3 extends over 16 amino acids. Per germline, CDR1 SGDLS and CDR2 YYNGEE. The CDR3 sequence is CASSAELVESSKTQYF.

V is TRBV7-8 and J is TRBJ1-5; the D call from TCRdb, TRBD1, cannot be confirmed without DNA. The CDR3 is made up of 14 amino acids. Looked up from germline, CDR1 is SGHVS and CDR2 is FQNEAQ. CDR3: CASSHGGAGQPQHF. The entire variable domain, with the rest obtained from reference TRBV7-8 and TRBJ1-5, is as follows: GAGVSQSPRYKVAKRGQDVALRCDPISGHVSLFWYQQALGQGPEFLTYFQNEAQLDKSGLPSDRFFAERPEGSVSTLKIQRTQQEDSAVYLCASSHGGAGQPQHFGDGTRLSIL.

The J gene is TRBJ2-3, the V gene TRBV7-8. The germline CDR1 and CDR2 sequences are SGHVS and FQNEAQ. The CDR3 is 14 residues long. Here the CDR3 reads CASSSTVIKDTQYF.

The V gene is TRBV27, the J gene TRBJ2-1; TCRdb picks TRBD2, but there is no DNA to check that call. The germline CDR1 and CDR2 sequences are MNHEY and SMNVEV (reference sequence). The CDR3 contains 14 residues. The CDR3 loop reads CASSSTSPSNEQFF.

The rearrangement links TRBV6-2 or TRBV6-3 to TRBJ2-3; no DNA is available, so the TRBD2 call from TCRdb remains unchecked. The CDR3 is 14 amino acids. Germline V gives CDR1 MNHEY, CDR2 SVGEGT. CDR3 sequence: CASSWLSGLDTQYF.

The V call is TRBV20-1, the J call TRBJ2-5; TCRdb names TRBD2, which stays unverified in the absence of DNA. From germline, CDR1 is DFQATT and CDR2 SNEGSKA (reference sequence). The CDR3 length is 20 residues. CDR3 in amino acids: CSARGINERGRFSQEETQYF.

V is TRBV4-2 and J is TRBJ2-1; TCRdb outputs TRBD2, but without DNA this stays unchecked. The CDR3 runs to 17 residues. Germline loops: CDR1 LGHNA, CDR2 YNFKEQ. This CDR3 reads CASSQNSGSGLGGEQFF.

The J gene is TRBJ1-3, the V gene TRBV12-3 or TRBV12-4; TCRdb names TRBD1, which stays unverified in the absence of DNA. The CDR3 runs 21 residues. The CDR3 spells CASSFTGQSDALRSWGDTIYF.